These 14 T cell receptor beta chains were sequenced from one sample in a study of blood T cell repertoires in COVID-19. The method was immunoSEQ multiplex PCR; TCRdb's version includes in-frame clones alone and lacks a portion of them. This sample yields some 260,000 clones, of which under 90% are seen a single time; around 4.1% belongs to the top ten. Specimen: PBMCs or T cells enriched from blood (not recorded which). Receptors were obtained from a young man with acute COVID-19.

The chain employs TRBV19 and TRBJ1-3; 9 bases align to TRBD1. The CDR3 sequence is 17 residues long. V lost 3 bases, J lost 0 bases, and 6 bases stayed unmatched. Germline V CDR1 and CDR2: LNHDA, SQIVND (reference sequence). The CDR3 region has the DNA TGTGCCAGTAGTATCGGACAGGGGACACACTCTGGAAACACCATATATTTT. Protein sequence: CASSIGQGTHSGNTIYF.

The chain couples TRBV5-5 to TRBJ1-4; D remains ambiguous. V was shortened by 4 bases and J by 0 bases, with 10 bases between the two germline ends. Germline V gene lookup returns CDR1 SGHKS and CDR2 YYEKEE (reference sequence). The CDR3 loop spans 15 amino acids. CDR3 DNA sequence: TGTGCCAGCAGCCTCCAGACAACAACTAATGAAAAACTGTTTTTT. This encodes CASSLQTTTNEKLFF.

The chain carries TRBV5-1 and TRBJ1-1; 8 bases agree with TRBD1. This CDR3 contains 14 residues. The germline CDR1 and CDR2 sequences are SGHRS and YFSETQ. The V gene end was trimmed by 5 bases and the J gene end by 5 bases; junction bases not matched to a gene: 8. The CDR3 protein is CASRRTGRETEAFF. CDR3 coding DNA: TGCGCCAGCAGACGGACAGGGAGAGAAACTGAAGCTTTCTTT. The full variable domain, completed using reference TRBV5-1 and TRBJ1-1, is KAGVTQTPRYLIKTRGQQVTLSCSPISGHRSVSWYQQTPGQGLQFLFEYFSETQRNKGNFPGRFSGRQFSNSRSEMNVSTLELGDSALYLCASRRTGRETEAFFGQGTRLTVV.

The rearrangement links TRBV14 to TRBJ2-5; no firm D call. The ends were cut back, 0 bases at V and 2 bases at J, with 7 bases in the middle. CDR1 and CDR2 from the germline V gene are SGHDN and FVKESK. The CDR3 contains 14 residues. The CDR3 protein is CASSQEWAQETQYF. CDR3 coding DNA: TGTGCCAGCAGCCAAGAATGGGCTCAAGAGACCCAGTACTTC.

The chain couples TRBV6-6 to TRBJ1-1; D uncertain. CDR3 length: 14 residues. Germline lookup yields CDR1 MNHNY and CDR2 SVGAGI (reference sequence). Deletions cut 2 bases from V and 0 bases from J, with 7 bases between. In DNA, the CDR3 is TGTGCCAGCAGTTACGAGGGCCTGAACACTGAAGCTTTCTTT. This sequence encodes CASSYEGLNTEAFF.

The chain joins TRBV5-4 to TRBJ2-1, with D possibly matching TRBD2 (6 bases). Per the germline V gene, CDR1 is SGHNT and CDR2 is YYREEE (reference sequence). V was shortened by 6 bases and J by 1 base, with 14 bases between the two germline ends. The length of the CDR3 is 15 residues. CDR3 DNA: TGTGCCAGCAACCCGTCTGGGGGGTCCTACAATGAGCAGTTCTTC. Protein: CASNPSGGSYNEQFF.

J is TRBJ1-2 and V is TRBV27; possibly TRBD1 for D (6 bases). Looked up from germline, CDR1 is MNHEY and CDR2 is SMNVEV (reference sequence). Trimming pared 5 bases from V and 0 bases from J, leaving 10 bases between. This CDR3 has 14 amino acids. CDR3 loop: CASSAQGSNYGYTF. CDR3 DNA sequence: TGTGCCAGCAGTGCCCAGGGGTCTAACTATGGCTACACCTTC.

The chain employs TRBV19 and TRBJ1-1, with D unresolved. The CDR3 is 14 residues long. Germline V gives CDR1 LNHDA, CDR2 SQIVND (reference sequence). V lost 3 bases, J lost 0 bases, and 8 bases lay in between. The CDR3 loop reads CASSIYTMNTEAFF. As DNA, the CDR3 is TGTGCCAGTAGTATCTATACCATGAACACTGAAGCTTTCTTT.

This clone appeared a single time. The chain employs TRBV7-9 and TRBJ2-1; D is possibly TRBD2 (6 bases). CDR3 length: 15 amino acids. Trimming cost V 7 bases and J 4 bases, with 17 bases left between them. Germline CDR1 and CDR2: SEHNR and FQNEAQ (reference sequence). The CDR3 coding sequence is TGTGCCAGCACCTGGCGGGAAGGGGCATACAATGAGCAGTTCTTC. Its translation is CASTWREGAYNEQFF.

This clone was counted a few times. This chain links TRBV9 with TRBJ2-1; no firm D call. The V and J ends lost 4 bases and 10 bases respectively, with 12 bases between them. CDR1 and CDR2 (germline): SGDLS, YYNGEE. This CDR3 is 12 amino acids long. CDR3 sequence: CASSQALGEQFF. In DNA, the CDR3 is TGTGCCAGCAGCCAGGCCCTCGGCGAGCAGTTCTTC.

This clone appeared a single time. The chain couples TRBV18 to TRBJ2-6; 9 bases are shared with TRBD1. Germline V gene lookup returns CDR1 KGHSH and CDR2 LQKENI. The CDR3 covers 19 residues. The V gene end was trimmed by 2 bases and the J gene end by 1 base; junction bases not matched to a gene: 9. CDR3 residues: CASSPWGQGGRSGANVLTF. The CDR3 DNA reads as TGTGCCAGCTCACCATGGGGACAGGGCGGGAGATCTGGGGCCAACGTCCTGACTTTC.

For this clone: Its ends do not fully match the called genes, so a read error is possible. This chain uses TRBV5-1 with TRBJ2-1; D is possibly TRBD2 (6 bases). The CDR3 runs to 16 residues. The V gene's germline CDR1 is SGHRS and CDR2 YFSETQ. CDR3 nucleotides: TGTGCCAGCAGCCCCCGGGGGAGAAGTACCTACAATGAGCAGTTCTTC. This gives the protein CASSPRGRSTYNEQFF.

The chain combines TRBV27 with TRBJ2-1; D is perhaps TRBD2 (6 bases). V was trimmed by 6 bases and J by 6 bases, leaving 9 bases between them. Germline-derived CDR1 and CDR2 are MNHEY and SMNVEV (reference sequence). This CDR3 is built from 12 residues. The CDR3 protein is CASRPGANEQFF. The CDR3 nucleotides read TGTGCCAGCAGACCGGGAGCCAATGAGCAGTTCTTC.

This clone was detected only once. This chain joins TRBV19 and TRBJ2-2, with 12 bases fitting TRBD1. The CDR3 consists of 15 residues. Germline V gives CDR1 LNHDA, CDR2 SQIVND (reference sequence). J gave up 4 bases and V 10 bases, and 7 bases lay outside the gene matches. CDR3 sequence (DNA): TGTGCCACCCTCCGGGGACAGGGGGCCACCGGGGAGCTGTTTTTT. Amino acid sequence: CATLRGQGATGELFF.